Below, 20 T cell receptor beta chains from the same sample are listed, as sequenced in a study of shared clonotypes between healthy human individuals. The repertoire was sequenced with immunoSEQ multiplex PCR; TCRdb's copy has only in-frame clones and lacks some. The sample yields 1.4 million to 1.5 million clones, roughly 96% seen once. The sample consisted of naive CD4+ T cells sorted from blood. Regarding subset: CD45RA+ positively selected. The receptors come from a man aged 30-40 years in good health.

The rearrangement joins TRBV15 to TRBJ2-7; 9 bases map to TRBD2. The CDR3 runs to 17 residues. The V gene's germline CDR1 is LNHNV and CDR2 YYDKDF (reference sequence). The trim removed 0 bases at V and 4 bases at J, leaving 10 bases unmatched. CDR3 DNA: TGTGCCACCAGCAGAGAGGGGAGGCTAGCGGGAATATACGAGCAGTACTTC. Its protein is CATSREGRLAGIYEQYF.

CDR3 amino acids: CASNLEYGDYGYTF. DNA for the CDR3: TGTGCCAGCAATTTGGAGTATGGTGACTATGGCTACACCTTC. The V gene is TRBV11-2, the J gene TRBJ1-2; D uncertain. Germline V gene data show CDR1 as SGHAT and CDR2 as FQNNGV. V was trimmed by 7 bases and J by 3 bases, leaving 15 bases between them. The CDR3 has 14 amino acids.

This clone was counted once. The chain joins TRBV14 to TRBJ2-5; D gene ambiguous. Per germline, CDR1 SGHDN and CDR2 FVKESK. The CDR3 covers 16 residues. V dropped 3 bases and J dropped 1 base, with 15 bases sitting between them. The CDR3 coding sequence is TGTGCCAGCAGCCACCCTGGACGGAGACTCCAAGAGACCCAGTACTTC. This sequence encodes CASSHPGRRLQETQYF.

The chain is built from TRBV5-1 and TRBJ2-5, with TRBD2 matching 15 bases. The V gene end was trimmed by 2 bases and the J gene end by 0 bases; junction bases not matched to a gene: 8. Germline V gene data show CDR1 as SGHRS and CDR2 as YFSETQ. The CDR3 runs 19 residues. The CDR3 here is CASSLLIGLAGGDQETQYF. DNA for the CDR3: TGCGCCAGCAGCTTACTCATAGGACTAGCGGGAGGGGACCAAGAGACCCAGTACTTC.

The chain couples TRBV7-3 to TRBJ2-7; 7 bases map to TRBD1. V lost 4 bases and J lost 2; bases outside the gene matches: 8. CDR3 length: 15 amino acids. Germline V lookup: CDR1 SGHTA, CDR2 FQGTGA. CDR3 nucleotide sequence: TGTGCCAGCAGCTATGCCGGGACAGAGACCTACGAGCAGTACTTC. It codes for CASSYAGTETYEQYF.

The chain employs TRBV27 and TRBJ2-5; the match to TRBD2 covers 10 bases. The V segment lost 2 bases and the J segment 3 bases; nucleotides outside the gene matches: 6. This CDR3 comprises 16 residues. Germline loops: CDR1 MNHEY, CDR2 SMNVEV (reference sequence). In nucleotides, the CDR3 is TGTGCCAGCAGTTTAAGCGGGGGGGCGGGGGAAGAGACCCAGTACTTC. Amino acids: CASSLSGGAGEETQYF.

Comment on this clone: The junction and the germline gene differ at one end; a read error may be behind it. Other DNA variants within this sample encode the same CDR3. The chain couples TRBV7-7 to TRBJ2-3, with a weak D call TRBD2 (6 bases). This CDR3 has 15 amino acids. Germline V gene data show CDR1 as SSHAT and CDR2 as FNYEAQ (reference sequence). In nucleotides, the CDR3 is TGTGCTAGCAGCTTAGGGGCTAGCGGCACAGATACGCAGTATTTT. Protein sequence: CASSLGASGTDTQYF.

The chain uses TRBV6-5 and TRBJ1-2, with 9 bases identical to TRBD1. Germline-derived CDR1 and CDR2 are MNHEY and SVGAGI. This CDR3 is built from 15 residues. V lost 2 bases to trimming and J lost 6 bases; unmatched junction nucleotides: 7. Written as DNA, the CDR3 is TGTGCCAGCAGTTACCTTACAGGGGGCGCGAATGGCTACACCTTC. Translation gives CASSYLTGGANGYTF.

The chain uses TRBV28 and TRBJ1-5; TRBD1 might be the D (6 bases). This CDR3 comprises 13 residues. CDR1 MDHEN and CDR2 SYDVKM come from the germline V gene. Trimming removed 2 bases at V and 14 bases at J, with 16 bases between. The CDR3 spells CASSLEDRPIEHF. Here the CDR3 DNA reads TGTGCCAGCAGTTTAGAAGACAGGCCAATCGAGCATTTT.

The chain joins TRBV11-2 to TRBJ2-7; D is unresolved. V lost 2 bases and J lost 6, with 8 bases in between. The CDR3 contains 12 residues. Germline V lookup: CDR1 SGHAT, CDR2 FQNNGV. For the CDR3, the DNA is TGTGCCAGCAGCTTAAAGTGGTCCGAGCAGTACTTC. It specifies CASSLKWSEQYF.

The J gene is TRBJ2-1, the V gene TRBV27; D gene ambiguous. V dropped 5 bases and J dropped 3 bases, with 14 bases sitting between them. The CDR3 runs to 15 residues. From germline, CDR1 is MNHEY and CDR2 SMNVEV (reference sequence). The CDR3 sequence: CASSLAPTVYNEQFF. CDR3 DNA sequence: TGTGCCAGCAGTCTTGCGCCAACTGTCTACAATGAGCAGTTCTTC.

The V gene is TRBV29-1, the J gene TRBJ2-7, with D unresolved. CDR3 length: 14 amino acids. V was trimmed by 6 bases and J by 3 bases, leaving 18 bases between them. The germline V gene has CDR1 SQVTM and CDR2 ANQGSEA. CDR3 region: CSVLQQGASYEQYF. The DNA for the CDR3 is TGCAGCGTCCTCCAACAAGGAGCTAGCTACGAGCAGTACTTC.

To note about this clone: The sample has other DNA sequences that encode this CDR3 too. The chain has TRBV27 and TRBJ2-7; TRBD1 agrees at 8 bases. Germline V gene data show CDR1 as MNHEY and CDR2 as SMNVEV (reference sequence). The CDR3 contains 15 residues. The ends lost 4 bases at V and 0 bases at J; junction bases unmatched: 5. The CDR3 sequence is CASSSPGQGSYEQYF. In DNA, the CDR3 is TGTGCCAGCAGTTCCCCTGGACAGGGCTCCTACGAGCAGTACTTC.

The rearrangement uses TRBV19 and TRBJ2-7; 9 positions agree with TRBD1. Per germline, CDR1 LNHDA and CDR2 SQIVND (reference sequence). The CDR3 covers 15 residues. V lost 1 base to trimming and J lost 3 bases; unmatched junction nucleotides: 4. The DNA for the CDR3 is TGTGCCAGTAGTATAGTCGTGACAGGGGGCTACGAGCAGTACTTC. It encodes CASSIVVTGGYEQYF.

The chain is built from TRBV15 and TRBJ1-3, with a tentative D call TRBD1 (6 bases). V lost 2 bases and J 4 bases, leaving 12 bases between the germline ends. Germline CDR1 LNHNV, CDR2 YYDKDF (reference sequence). The length of the CDR3 is 15 residues. The CDR3 sequence is CATSRLPGQGNTIYF. DNA of the CDR3: TGTGCCACCAGCAGACTCCCGGGACAAGGAAACACCATATATTTT.

Regarding this clone: Other DNA sequences in this specimen translate into the identical CDR3. The gene calls are TRBV28 and TRBJ2-7; 8 positions match TRBD1. The CDR3 is made up of 14 amino acids. The junction had 2 bases not matched to a gene; V was cut back by 2 bases and J by 2 bases. The germline CDR1 and CDR2 sequences are MDHEN and SYDVKM. This CDR3 is CASSLRDRTYEQYF. The CDR3 region has the DNA TGTGCCAGCAGTTTAAGGGACAGGACCTACGAGCAGTACTTC. The full variable domain, its missing parts supplied by reference TRBV28 and TRBJ2-7, is DVKVTQSSRYLVKRTGEKVFLECVQDMDHENMFWYRQDPGLGLRLIYFSYDVKMKEKGDIPEGYSVSREKKERFSLILESASTNQTSMYLCASSLRDRTYEQYFGPGTRLTVT.

The chain carries TRBV5-1 and TRBJ2-1; 9 positions agree with TRBD2. Germline values: CDR1 SGHRS, CDR2 YFSETQ. Unmatched junction bases numbered 11, after V lost 5 bases and J lost 5 bases. This CDR3 contains 16 residues. The DNA of the CDR3 is TGCGCCAGCAGTAGGGGCGGACTAGCGCCGAACAATGAGCAGTTCTTC. This translates into CASSRGGLAPNNEQFF.

The J gene is TRBJ1-2, the V gene TRBV11-2; TRBD1 matches at 8 bases. V lost 5 bases to trimming and J lost 4 bases; unmatched junction nucleotides: 3. Germline assignment: CDR1 SGHAT and CDR2 FQNNGV. The CDR3 contains 13 residues. The CDR3 here is CASSPGGPYGYTF. The CDR3 coding sequence is TGTGCCAGCAGCCCAGGGGGCCCCTATGGCTACACCTTC.

This clone has just a few counts. The sample has other DNA sequences that encode this CDR3 too. V and J are TRBV2 and TRBJ2-1; D might be TRBD1 (5 bases). The CDR3 length is 14 residues. Germline loops: CDR1 SNHLY, CDR2 FYNNEI. Trimming removed 3 bases at V and 1 base at J, with 7 bases between. The CDR3 spells CASSEQGSYNEQFF. The CDR3, as DNA: TGTGCCAGCAGTGAGCAGGGATCCTACAATGAGCAGTTCTTC. Full variable domain (rest looked up from reference TRBV2 and TRBJ2-1): EPEVTQTPSHQVTQMGQEVILRCVPISNHLYFYWYRQILGQKVEFLVSFYNNEISEKSEIFDDQFSVERPDGSNFTLKIRSTKLEDSAMYFCASSEQGSYNEQFFGPGTRLTVL.

V is TRBV5-1 and J is TRBJ2-7; D might be TRBD1 (6 bases). This CDR3 is 13 amino acids long. Between the trimmed V and J ends, which lost 1 base and 3 bases, there was a span of 8 bases. From germline, CDR1 is SGHRS and CDR2 YFSETQ. The DNA for the CDR3 is TGCGCCAGCAGCTTGAGGGACAACTACGAGCAGTACTTC. It specifies CASSLRDNYEQYF.